Listed here is a single TCR beta chain. Its antigen specificity is not known. Per-base quality was not reported, and no clone a single base away is much larger than it. The data originate from a study of STAT5B mutations in CD4+ large granular lymphocyte leukemia (dated by TCRdb to between 2021 and 2022). Looking at the study overall: Among the healthy controls, the CDR3 'QG' motif was associated with a particular HLA allele. The TCRbeta repertoires of CD4+ T-cell large granular lymphocyte leukemia patients were compared with the TCRbeta repertoires of healthy blood donors. Flow cytometry on FACSCanto II or FACSVerse confirmed that purified fractions exceeded 95% purity among lymphocytes.

The paper as a whole reports these results and caveats: Greater clonality appeared to be present in CD4-sorted patient repertoires than in healthy CD4+ repertoires, and the difference was retained after the putative leukemic clones were removed. Main leukemic clonotypes were private to each patient, although about 25% appeared at low frequency in other patients' non-leukemic repertoires. Data were not HLA-matched; higher clonality in CD4+ versus CD8+ T-LGLL could reflect the relatively small sample size. Enrichment of TRBV06-family usage was observed among the top patient clones (8/27) relative to healthy controls (2/35).

The immunoSEQ assay at survey resolution was used to sequence TCRbeta rearrangements from genomic DNA. The original methods were these. A lowest detectable productive clonotype frequency of 2.59 x 10-5 was observed in the TCR sequencing data. Only productive TCRbeta rearrangements, defined as complete and in-frame sequences, were included in the analyses. Clonality for each sample was calculated as Simpson clonality in the immunoSEQ Analyzer version 3.0. Based on frequency, clones were grouped as very rare, small, medium, large (1-20%) or hyperexpanded (>20%). OLGA 1.2.3 estimated generation probabilities, VDJtools produced V-gene circos plots, VDJdb was queried for specificities, and GLIPH identified CDR3 motifs. Here the immuneACCESS table is served through TCRdb, limited to in-frame sequences with V and J called. Missing clones are a known gap in these copies; in checked studies unresolved V genes cover under half, and the rest lacks a known reason. V and J calls and clone size follow that table, whereas D and trimming were derived from the DNA. The sample table shows over 30,000 clones, and less than 85% are seen once. The ten largest clones take up roughly 7.1% of the sample.

The CDR3 sequence holds 14 residues, the cysteine and phenylalanine included. CDR3 DNA is the only sequence kept; it has 42 bases, read in frame from the first base. Cut back by 0 bases and 8 bases, the V and J ends lie 11 bases apart. From the germline V gene, CDR1 is SGHRS and CDR2 is YFSETQ. Healthy controls were 35 or so blood donors whose buffy coats came from the Finnish Red Cross blood service. All TCR-sequenced material derived from peripheral blood: patient blood samples and healthy donor buffy coats. Peripheral blood mononuclear cells were isolated by Ficoll-Hypaque gradient centrifugation. Magnetic purification was used to isolate CD4+ cells from the buffy coats of the healthy controls. The Gentra Puregene Cell and Tissue kit was used to extract genomic DNA, and a Qubit 2.0 fluorometer was used to measure the amount of genomic DNA.

The chain employs TRBV5-1 and TRBJ1-4; tentative D gene TRBD1, with 5 bases matching. The sample taken for sequencing was CD4+ T cells from blood buffy coats. The TCR comes from a human donor in good health. The DNA is TGCGCCAGCAGCTTGGAGGGGACGGAAGAAAAACTGTTTTTT. Its coded protein is CASSLEGTEEKLFF.